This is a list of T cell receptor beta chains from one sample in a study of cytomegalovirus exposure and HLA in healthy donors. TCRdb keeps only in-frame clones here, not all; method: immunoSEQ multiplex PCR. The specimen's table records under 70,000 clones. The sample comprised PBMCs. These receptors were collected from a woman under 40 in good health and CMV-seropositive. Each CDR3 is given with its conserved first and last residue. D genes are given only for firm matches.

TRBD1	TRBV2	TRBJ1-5	TGTGCCAGCAGTCCTAAGTGGACAGGGGGTTCTCAGCCCCAGCATTTT	CASSPKWTGGSQPQHF
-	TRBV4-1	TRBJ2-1	TGCGCCAGCAGCCAAGGGCCACGGGGGGCGTACAATGAGCAGTTCTTC	CASSQGPRGAYNEQFF
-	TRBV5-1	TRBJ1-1	TGCGCCAGCAGCCTCCCGGGTGGGACTGAAGCTTTCTTT	CASSLPGGTEAFF
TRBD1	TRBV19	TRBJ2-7	TGTGCCAGTACTCCTACAGGGGTGAACCTTTACGAGCAGTACTTC	CASTPTGVNLYEQYF
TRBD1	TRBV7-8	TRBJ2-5	TGTGCCAGCAGCTTTGGGACAGGGGAAGAGACCCAGTACTTC	CASSFGTGEETQYF
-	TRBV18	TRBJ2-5	TGTGCCAGCTCACCGGATAGCATAGAGACCCAGTACTTC	CASSPDSIETQYF
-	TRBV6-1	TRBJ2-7	TGTGCCAGCAGTGACGGAGTTTACGAGCAGTACTTC	CASSDGVYEQYF
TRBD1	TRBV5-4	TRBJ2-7	TGTGCCAGCAGCCCATTGGACAGGGTCGACGAGCAGTACTTC	CASSPLDRVDEQYF
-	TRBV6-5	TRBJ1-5	TGTGCCAGCAGTTACGCCCAGAGCAATCAGCCCCAGCATTTT	CASSYAQSNQPQHF
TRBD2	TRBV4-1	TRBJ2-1	TGCGCCAGCAGCCAAGATGTGAGCGGGAGGTTCGACAATGAGCAGTTCTTC	CASSQDVSGRFDNEQFF
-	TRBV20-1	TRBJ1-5	TGCAGTGCGGCGGGTGGTCAGCCCCAGCATTTT	CSAAGGQPQHF
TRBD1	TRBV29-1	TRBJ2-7	TGCAGCGTTGCGGGGACAGGGGGCGAGCAGTACTTC	CSVAGTGGEQYF
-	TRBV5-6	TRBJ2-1	TGTGCCAGCAGCTTTCCTAGCTCCTACAATGAGCAGTTCTTC	CASSFPSSYNEQFF
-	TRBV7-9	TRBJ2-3	TGTGCCAGCAGCCCCCAATCCCGGGTGTGGGAGTATTTT	CASSPQSRVWEYF
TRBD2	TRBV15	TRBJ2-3	TGTGCCACCAGCAGAGATGGGCGGGGGGGCTACGATACGCAGTATTTT	CATSRDGRGGYDTQYF
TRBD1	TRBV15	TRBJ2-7	TGTGCCACCAGCACGGGACAGGGGATCGACGAGCAGTACTTC	CATSTGQGIDEQYF
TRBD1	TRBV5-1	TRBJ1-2	TGCGCCAGCAGCCTACAGGGGGAGAGCTATGGCTACACCTTC	CASSLQGESYGYTF
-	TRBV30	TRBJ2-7	TGTGCCTGGTCACGAGGGGGCTACGAGCAGTACTTC	CAWSRGGYEQYF
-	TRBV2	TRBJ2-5	TGTGCCAGCAGTTCCTTGGGCAGCACCCAAGAGACCCAGTACTTC	CASSSLGSTQETQYF
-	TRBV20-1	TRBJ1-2	TGCAGTGCTAGATGGGCAGTTGGCTACACCTTC	CSARWAVGYTF
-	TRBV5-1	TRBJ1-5	TGCGCCAGCAGCCCGACAGACAGCATCAATCAGCCCCAGCATTTT	CASSPTDSINQPQHF
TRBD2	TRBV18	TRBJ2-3	TGTGCCAGCTCACCCGGGACTACCACAGATACGCAGTATTTT	CASSPGTTTDTQYF
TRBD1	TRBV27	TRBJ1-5	TGTGCCAGCCAAAAACAGGGGGCAGGGCAGCCCCAGCATTTT	CASQKQGAGQPQHF
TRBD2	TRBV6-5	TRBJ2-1	TGTGCCAGCAGTTGGGTAGCGGGAGTCGCCAATGAGCAGTTCTTC	CASSWVAGVANEQFF
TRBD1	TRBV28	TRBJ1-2	TGTGCCAGCAGCGCCCGGACAGGGGGAGACTATGGCTACACCTTC	CASSARTGGDYGYTF
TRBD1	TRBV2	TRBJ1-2	TGTGCCAGCAGCGGGACAGGGGATGGCTACACCTTC	CASSGTGDGYTF
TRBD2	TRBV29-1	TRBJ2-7	TGCAGCGACGGGACGGGGGGGTTTTACTACGAGCAGTACTTC	CSDGTGGFYYEQYF
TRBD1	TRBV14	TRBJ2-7	TGTGCCAGCAGCCATACGACGACAGGGCAAGAGCAGTACTTC	CASSHTTTGQEQYF
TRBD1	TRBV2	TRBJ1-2	TGTGCCAGCCATACCTTACAGGGGAAAAACTATGGCTACACCTTC	CASHTLQGKNYGYTF
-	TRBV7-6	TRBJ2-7	TGTGCCAGCAGCCTAAACTACGAGCAGTACTTC	CASSLNYEQYF
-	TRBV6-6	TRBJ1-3	TGTGCCAGCAGGGAGTCGGGAAACACCATATATTTT	CASRESGNTIYF
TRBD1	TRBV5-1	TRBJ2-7	TGCGCCAGCAGCTACCGGACAGGGGCCTACGAGCAGTACTTC	CASSYRTGAYEQYF
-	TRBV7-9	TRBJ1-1	TGTGCCAGCAGCTTAGCGTACAGCAGGGACACTGAAGCTTTCTTT	CASSLAYSRDTEAFF
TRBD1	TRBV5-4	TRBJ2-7	TGTGCCAGCAGCTCCAGACAGGGATTGTACGAGCAGTACTTC	CASSSRQGLYEQYF
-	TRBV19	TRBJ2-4	TGTGCCAGTAGTATAGCCGCTGGCAGGCAAGCCAAAAACATTCAGTACTTC	CASSIAAGRQAKNIQYF
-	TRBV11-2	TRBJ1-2	TGTGCCAGCAGCTTAGACCGGGGAGGGTATGGCTACACCTTC	CASSLDRGGYGYTF
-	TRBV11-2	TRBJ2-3	TGTGCCAGCAGCTTTATTACCGGCGGGGGCCCCACAGATACGCAGTATTTT	CASSFITGGGPTDTQYF
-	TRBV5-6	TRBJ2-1	TGTGCCAGCAGCCACCAACCAGGATTAGGGCAGTTCTTC	CASSHQPGLGQFF
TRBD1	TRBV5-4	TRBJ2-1	TGTGCCAGCAGCTTGGATTTTTTTCTAGGGACAGGGGACAATGAGCAGTTCTTC	CASSLDFFLGTGDNEQFF
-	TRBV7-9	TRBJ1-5	TGTGCCAGCAGCGGCGCGTCGGGCGGGAATCAGCCCCAGCATTTT	CASSGASGGNQPQHF
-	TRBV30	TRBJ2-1	TGTGCCTGGGGGACTCCGGACCTCGACAATGAGCAGTTCTTC	CAWGTPDLDNEQFF
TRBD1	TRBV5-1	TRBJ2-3	TGCGCCAGCAGCTTGACAGGGGAAGATACGCAGTATTTT	CASSLTGEDTQYF
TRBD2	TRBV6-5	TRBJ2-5	TGTGCCAGCAGCCCACTAGCGGCTCAAGAGACCCAGTACTTC	CASSPLAAQETQYF
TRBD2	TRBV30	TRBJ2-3	TGTGCCTGGAGTGTAGCGGGATCTCCAGATACGCAGTATTTT	CAWSVAGSPDTQYF
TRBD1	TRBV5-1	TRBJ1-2	TGCGCCAGCAGCTGGGGGACAGGGGGAAGGGGCTACACCTTC	CASSWGTGGRGYTF
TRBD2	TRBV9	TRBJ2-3	TGTGCCAGCAGCGTAGAGGGGACTAGCATCGGAGATACGCAGTATTTT	CASSVEGTSIGDTQYF
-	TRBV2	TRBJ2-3	TGTGCCAGCAGTGAATTCCTAGGGAGTAGCACAGATACGCAGTATTTT	CASSEFLGSSTDTQYF
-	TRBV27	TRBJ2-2	TGTGCCAGCAGTTTAGCACTAGCTGGGTCCGGGGAGCTGTTTTTT	CASSLALAGSGELFF
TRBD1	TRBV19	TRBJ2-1	TGTGCCAGTAGTAACCCGACAGGGGCGGGCGAGCAGTTCTTC	CASSNPTGAGEQFF
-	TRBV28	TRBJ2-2	TGTGCCAGCAGTTTAAACAGTTTGGGCACCGGGGAGCTGTTTTTT	CASSLNSLGTGELFF
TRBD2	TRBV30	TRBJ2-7	TGTGCCTGGAGTCCCCCCTGGACTAGCGGGAGGTTCTACGAGCAGTACTTC	CAWSPPWTSGRFYEQYF
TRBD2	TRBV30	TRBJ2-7	TGTGCCTGGAGTGCGGGGGGGATCTACGAGCAGTACTTC	CAWSAGGIYEQYF
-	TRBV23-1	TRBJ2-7	TGCGCCAGCCGACCCAGGGCCTGGGCCTACGAGCAGTACTTC	CASRPRAWAYEQYF
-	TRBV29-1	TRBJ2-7	TGCAGCGGGACTAAAGGGGTCGAGCAGTACTTC	CSGTKGVEQYF